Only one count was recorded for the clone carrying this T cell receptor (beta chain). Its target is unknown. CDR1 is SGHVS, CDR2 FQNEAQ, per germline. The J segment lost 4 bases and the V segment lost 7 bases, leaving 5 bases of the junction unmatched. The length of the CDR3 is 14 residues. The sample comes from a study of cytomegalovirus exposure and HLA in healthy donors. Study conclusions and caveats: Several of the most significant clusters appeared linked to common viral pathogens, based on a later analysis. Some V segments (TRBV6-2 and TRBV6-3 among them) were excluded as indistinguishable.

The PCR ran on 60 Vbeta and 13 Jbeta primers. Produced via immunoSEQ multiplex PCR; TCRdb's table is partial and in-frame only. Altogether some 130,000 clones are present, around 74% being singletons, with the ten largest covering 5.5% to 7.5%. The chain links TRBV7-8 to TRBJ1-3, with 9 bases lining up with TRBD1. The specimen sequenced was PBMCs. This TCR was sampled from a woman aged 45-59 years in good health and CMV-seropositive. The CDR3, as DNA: TGTGCCAGCAACACAGGGGGCTTCGGAAACACCATATATTTT. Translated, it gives CASNTGGFGNTIYF.